These T cell receptor beta chains were read from a single sample in a study of T-cell memory formation after mild COVID-19. TCRdb used MiXCR to reprocess the 5' RACE reads, holding one entry per CDR3 protein. The sample has roughly 240,000 distinct CDR3 sequences, around 15% seen once. The sequencing sample was made of PBMCs or a T cell subset sorted from them (not recorded which). These receptors were taken from a young man who had mild COVID-19 (a few samples of this study predate the infection). Cell type and time point are not known. Both conserved end residues are part of each CDR3. The D gene is left open where the match is weak. Rows may omit the clone size; those that give it use once, few, many or a size class.

clone_size	d_call	j_call	v_call	cdr3_aa	cdr3_nt
NA	NA	TRBJ2-7	TRBV7-8	CASSLRRVKSYEQYF	TGTGCCAGCAGCTTAAGACGCGTTAAATCCTACGAGCAGTACTTC
NA	NA	TRBJ1-2	TRBV20-1	CSAKKPDGRGGYTF	TGCAGTGCTAAGAAGCCGGACGGGAGGGGTGGCTACACCTTC
few	TRBD1	TRBJ1-2	TRBV28	CASSLSDRVVGYTF	TGTGCCAGCAGTTTATCCGACAGGGTGGTAGGCTACACCTTC
NA	NA	TRBJ1-1	TRBV15	CATRGLLPEAFF	TGTGCCACCCGGGGGTTGCTTCCTGAAGCTTTCTTT
NA	TRBD1	TRBJ2-7	TRBV28	CASLEGQETYEQYF	TGTGCCAGTCTCGAGGGACAGGAGACCTACGAGCAGTACTTC
few	TRBD2	TRBJ2-1	TRBV20-1	CSAREPGLEQFF	TGCAGTGCTAGGGAACCGGGACTAGAGCAGTTCTTC
NA	TRBD1	TRBJ1-2	TRBV29-1	CSVVQGDGYTF	TGCAGCGTTGTTCAGGGGGACGGCTACACCTTC
NA	NA	TRBJ1-1	TRBV20-1	CSARDVAVNTEAFF	TGCAGTGCTAGAGATGTAGCGGTGAACACTGAAGCTTTCTTT
few	NA	TRBJ1-1	TRBV12-3/TRBV12-4	CASRRARGQVNTEAFF	TGTGCCAGCAGGCGGGCCCGCGGGCAGGTGAACACTGAAGCTTTCTTT
NA	NA	TRBJ1-1	TRBV5-1	CASSLIGPSNTEAFF	TGCGCCAGCAGCTTGATCGGGCCATCGAACACTGAAGCTTTCTTT
few	TRBD1	TRBJ2-7	TRBV7-9	CASSPYTTGGASYEQYF	TGTGCCAGCAGCCCATACACGACAGGGGGCGCGTCCTACGAGCAGTACTTC
few	TRBD1	TRBJ1-2	TRBV12-3/TRBV12-4	CASSTLGQTYGYTF	TGTGCCAGCAGCACCCTGGGACAGACTTATGGCTACACCTTC
many	TRBD1	TRBJ2-7	TRBV7-9	CASSTSRDSWFQQYF	TGTGCCAGCAGCACCAGCCGGGACAGTTGGTTTCAGCAGTACTTC
few	NA	TRBJ2-7	TRBV5-1	CASSLEVSGAGSYEQYF	TGCGCCAGCAGCTTGGAAGTATCGGGGGCCGGCTCCTACGAGCAGTACTTC
NA	TRBD2	TRBJ2-1	TRBV7-2	CASSVLAGEQFF	TGTGCCAGCAGCGTTCTAGCGGGGGAGCAGTTCTTC
NA	NA	TRBJ1-5	TRBV5-1	CASSFFGTDEPQHF	TGCGCCAGCAGTTTCTTCGGGACCGACGAGCCCCAGCATTTT
NA	NA	TRBJ2-5	TRBV7-2	CASSFQPTSAQYF	TGTGCCAGCAGCTTTCAACCTACCAGTGCCCAGTACTTC
NA	NA	TRBJ1-5	TRBV20-1	CSASLDSLYQPQHF	TGCAGTGCTAGTCTAGACAGCCTCTATCAGCCCCAGCATTTT
few	TRBD1	TRBJ1-5	TRBV6-5	CASSPRGLTQPQHF	TGTGCCAGCAGTCCGAGGGGGCTAACTCAGCCCCAGCATTTT
few	TRBD1	TRBJ2-2	TRBV25-1	CASTPPDRENTGELFF	TGTGCCAGCACCCCACCCGACAGGGAGAACACCGGGGAGCTGTTTTTT
few	NA	TRBJ2-7	TRBV5-1	CASSLRLTYEQYF	TGCGCCAGCAGCTTGAGGTTAACCTACGAGCAGTACTTC
NA	TRBD1	TRBJ1-1	TRBV6-6	CASSNRGEGSQAFF	TGTGCCAGCAGTAACAGGGGAGAAGGCTCCCAAGCTTTCTTT
NA	NA	TRBJ1-2	TRBV7-9	CASSLLTTGGRGYTF	TGTGCCAGCAGCCTCCTTACCACCGGGGGCAGGGGCTACACCTTC
NA	NA	TRBJ2-2	TRBV3-1	CASSRLSGFGELFF	TGTGCCAGCAGCCGGCTCTCGGGGTTCGGGGAGCTGTTTTTT
few	TRBD2	TRBJ2-3	TRBV6-2/TRBV6-3	CASSTTSHTQYF	TGTGCCAGCTCTACGACTAGCCATACGCAGTATTTT
NA	TRBD1	TRBJ2-3	TRBV12-3/TRBV12-4	CASSNTGALDTDTQYF	TGTGCCAGCAGCAATACAGGGGCCTTGGACACAGATACGCAGTATTTT
NA	TRBD1	TRBJ2-7	TRBV5-1	CASSRGTGAYEQYF	TGCGCCAGCAGCCGCGGGACAGGGGCCTACGAGCAGTACTTC
NA	NA	TRBJ2-3	TRBV4-3	CASSQDRQATQYF	TGCGCCAGCAGCCAAGACCGGCAGGCCACGCAGTATTTT
NA	NA	TRBJ1-1	TRBV10-3	CATIGSNTEAFF	TGTGCCACCATCGGGTCGAACACTGAAGCTTTCTTT
few	TRBD1	TRBJ2-7	TRBV18	CASSRDREGREQYF	TGTGCCAGCTCACGGGACAGGGAAGGGCGCGAGCAGTACTTC
NA	NA	TRBJ1-5	TRBV4-1	CASSQAQPQHF	TGCGCCAGCAGCCAAGCTCAGCCCCAGCATTTT
NA	NA	TRBJ1-2	TRBV2	CASSAGVNYGYTF	TGTGCCAGCAGTGCAGGGGTCAACTATGGCTACACCTTC
few	NA	TRBJ1-1	TRBV19	CASSSRQENTEAFF	TGTGCCAGTAGTAGCCGGCAGGAGAACACTGAAGCTTTCTTT
NA	NA	TRBJ2-4	TRBV28	CASSTSGASNIQYF	TGTGCCAGCAGCACATCCGGGGCCTCCAACATTCAGTACTTC
many	TRBD1	TRBJ1-5	TRBV10-3	CAISRTGSNQPQHF	TGTGCCATCAGCAGGACAGGGTCGAATCAGCCCCAGCATTTT
many	NA	TRBJ2-7	TRBV20-1	CSAVPHRLEQYF	TGCAGTGCCGTACCCCACAGGCTCGAGCAGTACTTC
NA	NA	TRBJ2-2	TRBV12-3/TRBV12-4	CASSFGVQGELFF	TGTGCCAGCAGTTTCGGGGTGCAGGGGGAGCTGTTTTTT
few	TRBD1	TRBJ2-3	TRBV12-3/TRBV12-4	CASSLSPSNTGQIISRGTQYF	TGTGCCAGCAGTTTAAGCCCATCTAATACGGGACAGATCATTAGCCGTGGTACGCAGTATTTT
few	NA	TRBJ2-7	TRBV20-1	CSAQTVTYEQYF	TGCAGTGCTCAGACAGTTACCTACGAGCAGTACTTC
few	TRBD1	TRBJ1-2	TRBV12-3/TRBV12-4	CASSYRDRGYTF	TGTGCCAGCAGTTATCGGGACAGGGGCTACACCTTC
NA	NA	TRBJ1-4	TRBV4-3	CASSQDSGGANEKLFF	TGCGCCAGCAGCCAAGATAGCGGGGGAGCCAATGAAAAACTGTTTTTT
few	NA	TRBJ2-7	TRBV4-1	CASSQDVYEQYF	TGCGCCAGCAGCCAAGACGTATACGAGCAGTACTTC
NA	NA	TRBJ1-5	TRBV19	CGTRFQWGNQPQHF	TGCGGGACGAGGTTTCAGTGGGGCAATCAGCCCCAGCATTTT
NA	NA	TRBJ2-3	TRBV20-1	CSARGAGTASTDTQYF	TGCAGTGCTAGAGGTGCGGGGACGGCTAGCACAGATACGCAGTATTTT
NA	NA	TRBJ2-1	TRBV6-6	CASSPGIDEQFF	TGTGCCAGCAGTCCAGGGATCGATGAGCAGTTCTTC